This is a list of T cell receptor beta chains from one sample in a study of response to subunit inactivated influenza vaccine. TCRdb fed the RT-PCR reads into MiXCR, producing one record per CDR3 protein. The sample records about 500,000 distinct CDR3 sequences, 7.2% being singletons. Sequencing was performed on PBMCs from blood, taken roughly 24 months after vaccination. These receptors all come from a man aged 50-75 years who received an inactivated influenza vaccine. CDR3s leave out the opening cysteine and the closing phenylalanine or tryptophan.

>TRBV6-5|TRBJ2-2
ASSYSISVDTGELF
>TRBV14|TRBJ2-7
ASSQANRAWSSYEQY
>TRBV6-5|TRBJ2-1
ASSYSTGHTYNEQF
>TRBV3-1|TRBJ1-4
ASQGGPTNEKLF
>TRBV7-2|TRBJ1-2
ASSSTGYRVGYT
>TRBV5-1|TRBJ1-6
ASSLARGGQSPLH
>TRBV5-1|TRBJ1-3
ASSLGAQGNTIY
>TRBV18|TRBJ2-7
ASSPQQGIEQY
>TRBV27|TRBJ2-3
ASSPLGSQVNTQY
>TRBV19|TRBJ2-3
ASSPSGPTDTQY
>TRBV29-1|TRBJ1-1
SVGDRGGGEAF
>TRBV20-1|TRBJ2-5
SARGSIQTQY
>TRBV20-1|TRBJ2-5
SASRDFRETQY
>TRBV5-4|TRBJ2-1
ASSPLMDREQF
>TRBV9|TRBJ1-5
ASSVVSGGPYSNQPQH
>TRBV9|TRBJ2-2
ASSLPGTNTGELF
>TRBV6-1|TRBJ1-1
ASSELGSQTEAF
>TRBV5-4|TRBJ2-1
ASSFRSGLGLDEQF
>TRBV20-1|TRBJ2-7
SASGLTGGLYEQY
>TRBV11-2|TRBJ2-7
ASKDTGGLNEQY
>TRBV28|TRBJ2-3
ASSWTLTDTQY
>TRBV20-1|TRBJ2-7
SAPTQLAGYYEQY
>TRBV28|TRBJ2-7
ASSSLGTSGILREQY
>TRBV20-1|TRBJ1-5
SARDLRGQGNQPQH
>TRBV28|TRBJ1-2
ASRVDRGLSYGYT
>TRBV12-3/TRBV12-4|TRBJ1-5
ASSQTGSLLSEQPQH
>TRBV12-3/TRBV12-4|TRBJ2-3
ASGQVSSTDTQY
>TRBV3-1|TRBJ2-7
ASRQSGEQY
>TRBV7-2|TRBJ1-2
ASSWDRAYGYT
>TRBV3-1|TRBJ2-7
ASSQDRGSGRVLSTYEQY
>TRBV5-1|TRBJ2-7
ASSFFQSSYEQY
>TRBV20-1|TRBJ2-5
SARPKGETQY
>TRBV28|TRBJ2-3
ASSFGAGGRPDTQY
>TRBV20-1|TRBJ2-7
SARGFGTSGGYEQY
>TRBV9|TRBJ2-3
ASSGSSGTDTQY
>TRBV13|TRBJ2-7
ASSPRYRGRDEQY
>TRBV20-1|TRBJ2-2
SARDIQPSGGTGELF
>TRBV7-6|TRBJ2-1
ASSLLAGSSYNEQF
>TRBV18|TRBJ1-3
ASSPQTDSGNTIY
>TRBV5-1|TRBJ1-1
ASSLEFRSNTEAF
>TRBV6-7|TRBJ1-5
ASSYSRPSNQPQH
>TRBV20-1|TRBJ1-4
SAASSGEPTNEKLF
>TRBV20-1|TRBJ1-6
SAGKRVSYNSPLH
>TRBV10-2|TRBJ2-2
ASSSRQITNTGELF
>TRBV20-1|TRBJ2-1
SHPKGTGVGNEQF
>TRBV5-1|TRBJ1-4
ASSPGLQGGGKTNEKLF
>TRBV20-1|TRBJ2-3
SASPIGPHSSTDTQY
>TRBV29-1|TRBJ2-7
SVSGLRTNSYEQY
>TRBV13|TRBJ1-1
ASSFGQGAWYTEAF
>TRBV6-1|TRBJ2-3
ASRSGSTDTQY
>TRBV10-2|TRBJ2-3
ASSSGYTDTQY